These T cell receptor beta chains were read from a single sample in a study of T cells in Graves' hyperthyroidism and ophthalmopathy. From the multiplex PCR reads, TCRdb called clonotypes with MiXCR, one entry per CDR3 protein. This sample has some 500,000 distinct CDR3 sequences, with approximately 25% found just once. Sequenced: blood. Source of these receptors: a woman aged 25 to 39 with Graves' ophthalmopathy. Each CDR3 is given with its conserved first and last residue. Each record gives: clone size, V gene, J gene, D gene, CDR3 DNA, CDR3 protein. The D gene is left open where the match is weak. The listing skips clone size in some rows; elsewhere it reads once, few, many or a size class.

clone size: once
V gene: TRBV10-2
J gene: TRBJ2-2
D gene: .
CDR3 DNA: TGCACCAGCAGTACCAGGGGTACCGGGGAGCTGTTTTTT
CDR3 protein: CTSSTRGTGELFF

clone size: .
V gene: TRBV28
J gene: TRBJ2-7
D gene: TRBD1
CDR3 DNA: TGTGCCAGCAGTGAGTTGGACAGGTCCTTCTACGAGCAGTACTTC
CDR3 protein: CASSELDRSFYEQYF

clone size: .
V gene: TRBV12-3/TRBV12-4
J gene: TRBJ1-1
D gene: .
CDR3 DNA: TGTGCCAGCAGTTTGGCCCAGGGGCCTGGGACTGAAGCTTTCTTT
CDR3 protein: CASSLAQGPGTEAFF

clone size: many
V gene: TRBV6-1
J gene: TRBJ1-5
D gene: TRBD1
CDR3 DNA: TGTGCCAGCAGGGTAAGGACAGGGAACCAGCCCCAGCATTTT
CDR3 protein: CASRVRTGNQPQHF

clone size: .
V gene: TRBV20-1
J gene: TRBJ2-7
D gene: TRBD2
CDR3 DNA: TGCAGTGCTAGACTAGCGGTTCGTTCCTACGAGCAGTACTTC
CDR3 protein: CSARLAVRSYEQYF

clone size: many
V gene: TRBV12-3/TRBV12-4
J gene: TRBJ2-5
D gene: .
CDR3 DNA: TGTGCCAGCAGTTCAAGCGGGCAAGAGACCCAGTACTTC
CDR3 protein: CASSSSGQETQYF

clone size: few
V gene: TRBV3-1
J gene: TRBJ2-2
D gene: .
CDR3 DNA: TGTGCCAGCAGCCAAGGCTTGGCAGCGAACACCGGGGAGCTGTTTTTT
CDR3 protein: CASSQGLAANTGELFF

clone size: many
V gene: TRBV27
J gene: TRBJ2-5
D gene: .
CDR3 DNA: TGTGCCAGCTCCCATATCGGGGAAGGGGAGACCCAGTACTTC
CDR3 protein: CASSHIGEGETQYF

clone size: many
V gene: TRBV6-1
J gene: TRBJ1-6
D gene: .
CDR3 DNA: TGTGCCAGCATGAGGAAGGGGCGGGGGTATAATTCACCCCTCCACTTT
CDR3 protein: CASMRKGRGYNSPLHF

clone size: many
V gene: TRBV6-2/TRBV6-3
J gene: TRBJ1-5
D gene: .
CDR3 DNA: TGTGCCAGCAGTTCCGGACACCACAATCAGCCCCAGCATTTT
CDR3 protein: CASSSGHHNQPQHF

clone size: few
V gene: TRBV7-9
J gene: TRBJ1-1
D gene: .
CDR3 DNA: TGTGCCAGCAGTTGGGGGGCCTCCGAAGCTTTCTTT
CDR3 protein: CASSWGASEAFF

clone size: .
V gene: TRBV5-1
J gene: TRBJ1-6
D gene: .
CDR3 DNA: TGCGCCAGCAGCTTGGTGACGGGGTTTAATTCACCCCTCCACTTT
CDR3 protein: CASSLVTGFNSPLHF

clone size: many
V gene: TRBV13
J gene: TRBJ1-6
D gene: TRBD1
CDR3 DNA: TGTGCCAGCAGCCTTGGACAGGTTAATTCACCCCTCCACTTT
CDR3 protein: CASSLGQVNSPLHF

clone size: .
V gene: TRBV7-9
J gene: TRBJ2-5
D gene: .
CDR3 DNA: TGTGCCAGCAGCTTCGAAGGGGGGGTGGAGACCCAGTACTTC
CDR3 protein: CASSFEGGVETQYF

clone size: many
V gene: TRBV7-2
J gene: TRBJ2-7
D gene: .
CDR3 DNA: TGTGCCAGCAGCCGCGGGGGCACAAGCTACGAGCAGTACTTC
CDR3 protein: CASSRGGTSYEQYF

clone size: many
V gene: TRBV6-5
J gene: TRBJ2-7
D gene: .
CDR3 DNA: TGTGCCAGCAGTTACTCATGGGGCTACGAGCAGTACTTC
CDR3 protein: CASSYSWGYEQYF

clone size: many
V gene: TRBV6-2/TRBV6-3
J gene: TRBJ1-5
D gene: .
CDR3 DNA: TGTGCCAGCAGTTACTCAGGGATTTTTGATCAGCCCCAGCATTTT
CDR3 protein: CASSYSGIFDQPQHF

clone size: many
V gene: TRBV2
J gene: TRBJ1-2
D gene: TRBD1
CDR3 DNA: TGTGCCAGCAGTGAGCAGACAGGGCTCTATGGCTACACCTTC
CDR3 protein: CASSEQTGLYGYTF

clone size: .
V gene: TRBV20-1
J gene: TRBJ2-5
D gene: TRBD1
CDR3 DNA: TGCAGTGCTACTCGAGGGACAGGGGGTATGGAGACCCAGTACTTC
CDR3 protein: CSATRGTGGMETQYF

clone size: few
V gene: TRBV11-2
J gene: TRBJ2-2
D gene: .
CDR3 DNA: TGTGCCAGCAGTATACAGCAGGGATACACCGGGGAGCTGTTTTTT
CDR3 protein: CASSIQQGYTGELFF

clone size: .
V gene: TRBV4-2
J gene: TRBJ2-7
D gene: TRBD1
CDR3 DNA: TGTGCCAGCAGCCAGGGACAGGAGGGCTACGAGCAGTACTTC
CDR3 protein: CASSQGQEGYEQYF

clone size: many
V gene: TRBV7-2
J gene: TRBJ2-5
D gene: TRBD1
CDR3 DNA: TGTGCCAGCAGCCCCGACAGGGGGCGAGAGACCCAGTACTTC
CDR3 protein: CASSPDRGRETQYF

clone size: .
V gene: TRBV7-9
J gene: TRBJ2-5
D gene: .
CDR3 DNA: TGTGCCAGCAGCATAACACAAGAGACCCAGTACTTC
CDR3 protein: CASSITQETQYF

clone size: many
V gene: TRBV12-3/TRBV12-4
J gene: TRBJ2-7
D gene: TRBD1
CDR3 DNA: TGTGCCAGCAACCTCGGGACAGGCTACGAGCAGTACTTC
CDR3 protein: CASNLGTGYEQYF

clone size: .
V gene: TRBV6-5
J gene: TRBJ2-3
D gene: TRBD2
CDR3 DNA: TGTGCCAGCAGCTTAGCGGGAGCCACAGATACGCAGTATTTT
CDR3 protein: CASSLAGATDTQYF

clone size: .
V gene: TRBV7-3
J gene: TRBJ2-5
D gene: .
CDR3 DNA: TGTGCCAGCAGCTCCTACGGCAATCGTGGAGAGACCCAGTACTTC
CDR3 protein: CASSSYGNRGETQYF

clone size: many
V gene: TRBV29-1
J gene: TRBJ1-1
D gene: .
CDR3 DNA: TGCAGCGTTGAGCAGGGACTTATGGCTTTCTTT
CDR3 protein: CSVEQGLMAFF

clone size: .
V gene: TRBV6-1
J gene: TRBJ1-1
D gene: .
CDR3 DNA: TGTGCCAGCAGGAGACCCGGAGGGAACACTGAAGCTTTCTTT
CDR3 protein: CASRRPGGNTEAFF

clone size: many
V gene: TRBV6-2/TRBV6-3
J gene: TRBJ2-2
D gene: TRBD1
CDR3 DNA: TGTGCCAGCAGTTATCCGGGCAGGGGGCAAACCGGGGAGCTGTTTTTT
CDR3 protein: CASSYPGRGQTGELFF

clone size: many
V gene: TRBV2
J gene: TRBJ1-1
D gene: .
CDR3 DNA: TGTGCCAGTACCATGACGAACACTGAAGCTTTCTTT
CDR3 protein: CASTMTNTEAFF

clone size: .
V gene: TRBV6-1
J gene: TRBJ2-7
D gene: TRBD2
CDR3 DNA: TGTGCCAGCCGTAAAGCGGGGGAGTCCTACGAGCAGTACTTC
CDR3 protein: CASRKAGESYEQYF

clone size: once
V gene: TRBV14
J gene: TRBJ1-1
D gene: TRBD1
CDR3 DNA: TGTGCCAGCAGCATCCGAGGCGGGGACAGGAACACTGAAGCTTTCTTT
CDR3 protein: CASSIRGGDRNTEAFF

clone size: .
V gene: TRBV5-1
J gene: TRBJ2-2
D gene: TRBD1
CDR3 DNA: TGCGCCAGCAGCGAGGGGGCCCACACCGGGGAGCTGTTTTTT
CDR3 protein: CASSEGAHTGELFF

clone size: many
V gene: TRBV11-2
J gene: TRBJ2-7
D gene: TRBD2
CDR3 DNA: TGTGCCAGCAGCTTAGAAGCTAGCGGGGGTCGTAGCGAGCAGTACTTC
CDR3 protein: CASSLEASGGRSEQYF

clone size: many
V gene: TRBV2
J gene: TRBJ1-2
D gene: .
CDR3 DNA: TGTGCCAGTAGCAACCTTAAAGGGGGAGACTATGGCTACACCTTC
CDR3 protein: CASSNLKGGDYGYTF